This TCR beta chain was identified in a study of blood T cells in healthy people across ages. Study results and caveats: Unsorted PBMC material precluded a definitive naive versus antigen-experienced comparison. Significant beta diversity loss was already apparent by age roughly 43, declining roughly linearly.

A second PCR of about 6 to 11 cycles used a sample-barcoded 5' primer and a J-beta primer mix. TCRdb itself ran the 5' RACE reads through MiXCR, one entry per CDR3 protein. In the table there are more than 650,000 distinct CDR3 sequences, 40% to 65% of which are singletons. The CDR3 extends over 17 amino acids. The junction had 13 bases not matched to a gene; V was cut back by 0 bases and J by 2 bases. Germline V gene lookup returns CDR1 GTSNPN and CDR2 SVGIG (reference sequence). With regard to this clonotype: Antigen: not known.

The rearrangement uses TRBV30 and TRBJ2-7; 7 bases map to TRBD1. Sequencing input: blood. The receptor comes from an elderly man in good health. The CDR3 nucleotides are TGTGCCTGGAGTGTACCGCAATTGGACAGGCCCACCTACGAGCAGTACTTC. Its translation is CAWSVPQLDRPTYEQYF.